This entry concerns a single T cell receptor beta chain. Using immunoSEQ multiplex PCR, the repertoire was profiled, and TCRdb retains in-frame clones only, with some absent. Altogether around 110,000 clones are present, 86% being singletons, with the ten largest covering roughly 4.7%. The CDR3 is 17 residues long. Germline V gene lookup returns CDR1 SGHDT and CDR2 YYEEEE. The junction had 6 bases not matched to a gene; V was cut back by 1 base and J by 2 bases. This entry is derived from a study of blood T cell repertoires in COVID-19. The sequenced sample was peripheral blood. This sequence joins TRBV5-6 and TRBJ2-2; 9 nucleotides align to TRBD2. The TCR comes from a man aged 40-55 years with acute or convalescent COVID-19. CDR3 in DNA: TGTGCCAGCAGCTTGTTGCTAGCGGGACGTAACACCGGGGAGCTGTTTTTT. This encodes CASSLLLAGRNTGELFF.